This is a list of T cell receptor beta chains from one sample in a study of blood T cell repertoires in COVID-19. Clones were read by immunoSEQ multiplex PCR, and TCRdb kept only the in-frame ones, dropping some. The sample lists about 410,000 clones, 75% to 90% seen once, with 1.4% to 1.5% in the top ten. Material for sequencing was peripheral blood. The receptors here all came from a woman aged 30 to 39 with active or convalescent COVID-19. Each CDR3 is given with its conserved first and last residue. A D gene is named only where the DNA matches it firmly. Size is omitted from some rows. Given values are once, few, many or a class for expanded clones.

clone size	V gene	J gene	D gene	CDR3 DNA	CDR3 protein
NA	TRBV30	TRBJ1-2	TRBD1	TGTGCCTGGAGGGACAGGGACAGGGAGGTCTATGGCTACACCTTC	CAWRDRDREVYGYTF
once	TRBV28	TRBJ1-6	TRBD1	TGTGCCAGCAGTTATCAGGGGGGAAGCTCCTATAATTCACCCCTCCACTTT	CASSYQGGSSYNSPLHF
NA	TRBV5-1	TRBJ1-1	TRBD1	TGCGCCAGCAGCAGAACGGGACAGGTCGAAGCTTTCTTT	CASSRTGQVEAFF
NA	TRBV2	TRBJ2-3	TRBD2	TGTGCCAGCAGGCAACTAGCGGGGGGCACAGATACGCAGTATTTT	CASRQLAGGTDTQYF
NA	TRBV18	TRBJ2-7	NA	TGTGCCAGCTCACCACAGGACAACTCCTACGAGCAGTACTTC	CASSPQDNSYEQYF
NA	TRBV6-1	TRBJ2-1	TRBD2	TGTGCCAGCAGTGAATATAGTAGGGCTAGCGGGAGTTATGAGCAGTTCTTC	CASSEYSRASGSYEQFF
NA	TRBV7-6	TRBJ2-7	TRBD1	TGTGCCAGCAGCTTAGATGGCTCCGGGACAGGGGCGTTCGAGCAGTACTTC	CASSLDGSGTGAFEQYF
NA	TRBV2	TRBJ2-1	TRBD1	TGTGCCAGAGGGACAGGGGGAGTCAATGAGCAGTTCTTC	CARGTGGVNEQFF
NA	TRBV5-6	TRBJ1-3	TRBD1	TGTGCCAGCAGCCTCACCGGGACAGGGGGATGGAACACCATATATTTT	CASSLTGTGGWNTIYF
NA	TRBV29-1	TRBJ1-3	NA	TGCAGCGTTGTACAGGGCGGCTCTGGAAACACCATATATTTT	CSVVQGGSGNTIYF
NA	TRBV27	TRBJ2-3	TRBD2	TGTGCCAGCATACCCCTTAACCGACTAGCGGGCACAGATACGCAGTATTTT	CASIPLNRLAGTDTQYF
NA	TRBV27	TRBJ1-4	NA	TGTACCAGCAGTGCCAGGACAGATGAAAAACTGTTTTTT	CTSSARTDEKLFF
once	TRBV7-6	TRBJ1-1	NA	TGTGCCAGCACCCTGACTGACGGTCACACTGAAGCTTTCTTT	CASTLTDGHTEAFF
NA	TRBV6-5	TRBJ1-6	TRBD1	TGTGCCAGCAGACCGGGACAGGGATATAATTCACCCCTCCACTTT	CASRPGQGYNSPLHF